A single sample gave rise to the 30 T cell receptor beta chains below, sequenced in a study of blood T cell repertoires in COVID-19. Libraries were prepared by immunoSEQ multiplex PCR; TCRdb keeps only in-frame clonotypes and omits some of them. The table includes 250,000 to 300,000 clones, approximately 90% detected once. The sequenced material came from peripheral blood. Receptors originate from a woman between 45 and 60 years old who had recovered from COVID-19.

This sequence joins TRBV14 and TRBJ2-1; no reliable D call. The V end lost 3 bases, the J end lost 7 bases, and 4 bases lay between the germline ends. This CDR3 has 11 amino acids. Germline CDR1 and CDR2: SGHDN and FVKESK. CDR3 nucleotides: TGTGCCAGCAGCCATCGGAATGAGCAGTTCTTC. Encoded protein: CASSHRNEQFF.

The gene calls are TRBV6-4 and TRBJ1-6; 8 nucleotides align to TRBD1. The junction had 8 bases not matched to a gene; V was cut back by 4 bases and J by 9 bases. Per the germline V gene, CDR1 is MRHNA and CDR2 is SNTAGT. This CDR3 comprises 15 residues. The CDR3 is CASSADQGAGSPLHF. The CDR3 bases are TGTGCCAGCAGTGCGGATCAGGGGGCGGGTTCACCCCTCCACTTT.

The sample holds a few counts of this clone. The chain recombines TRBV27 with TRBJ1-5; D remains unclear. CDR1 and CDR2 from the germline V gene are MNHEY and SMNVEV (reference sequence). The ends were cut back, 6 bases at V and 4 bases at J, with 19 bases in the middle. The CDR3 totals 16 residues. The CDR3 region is CASSTGVGRGNQPQHF. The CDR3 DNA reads TGTGCCAGCAGCACTGGGGTTGGACGAGGGAATCAGCCCCAGCATTTT.

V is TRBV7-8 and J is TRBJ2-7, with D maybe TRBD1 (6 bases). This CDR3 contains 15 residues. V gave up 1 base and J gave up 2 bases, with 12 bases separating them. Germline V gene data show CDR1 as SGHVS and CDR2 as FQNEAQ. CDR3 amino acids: CASSLEQGSTYEQYF. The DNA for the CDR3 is TGTGCCAGCAGCTTAGAACAGGGTAGCACCTACGAGCAGTACTTC.

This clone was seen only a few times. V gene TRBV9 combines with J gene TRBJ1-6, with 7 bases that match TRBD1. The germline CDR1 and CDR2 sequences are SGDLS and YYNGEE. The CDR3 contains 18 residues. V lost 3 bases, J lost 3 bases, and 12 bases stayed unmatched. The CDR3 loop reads CASSGKTGQSLYNSPLHF. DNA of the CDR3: TGTGCCAGCAGCGGGAAGACAGGGCAAAGCCTCTATAATTCACCCCTCCACTTT.

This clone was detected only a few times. For the CDR3, the DNA is TGTGCCAGCAGACAGGGGTCCTTGGATACGCAGTATTTT. It is translated as CASRQGSLDTQYF. This chain links TRBV3-1 (or the pseudogene TRBV3-2) with TRBJ2-3; 7 bases line up with TRBD1. Germline trimming cut 6 bases from V and 6 bases from J; bases unmatched to any gene: 6. The CDR3 runs to 13 residues. From germline, CDR1 is LGHDT and CDR2 YNNKEL (reference sequence).

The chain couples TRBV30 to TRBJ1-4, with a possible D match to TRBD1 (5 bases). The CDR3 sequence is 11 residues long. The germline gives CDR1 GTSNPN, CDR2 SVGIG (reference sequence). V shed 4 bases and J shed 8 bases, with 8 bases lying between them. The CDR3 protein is CAWMGGEKLFF. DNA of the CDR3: TGTGCCTGGATGGGGGGGGAAAAACTGTTTTTT.

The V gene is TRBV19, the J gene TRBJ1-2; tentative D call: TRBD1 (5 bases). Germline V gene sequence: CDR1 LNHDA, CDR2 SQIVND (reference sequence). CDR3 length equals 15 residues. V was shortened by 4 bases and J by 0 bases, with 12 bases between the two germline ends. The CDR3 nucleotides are TGTGCCAGTAGTACCCGACAGCCCCCTAACTATGGCTACACCTTC. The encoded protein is CASSTRQPPNYGYTF.

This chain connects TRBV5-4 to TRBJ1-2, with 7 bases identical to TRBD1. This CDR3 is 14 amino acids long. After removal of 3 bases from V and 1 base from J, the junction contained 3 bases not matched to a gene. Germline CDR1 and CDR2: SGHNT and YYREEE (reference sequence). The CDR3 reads CASSWNRGNYGYTF. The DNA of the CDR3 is TGTGCCAGCAGCTGGAACAGGGGTAACTATGGCTACACCTTC.

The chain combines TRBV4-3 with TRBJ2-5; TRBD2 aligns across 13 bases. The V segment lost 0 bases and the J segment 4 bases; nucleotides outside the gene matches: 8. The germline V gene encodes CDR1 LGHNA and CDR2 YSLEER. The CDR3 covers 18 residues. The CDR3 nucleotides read TGCGCCAGCAGCCAAGAAGCCGAACTAGCGGGGGGGCTAGAGACCCAGTACTTC. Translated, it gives CASSQEAELAGGLETQYF.

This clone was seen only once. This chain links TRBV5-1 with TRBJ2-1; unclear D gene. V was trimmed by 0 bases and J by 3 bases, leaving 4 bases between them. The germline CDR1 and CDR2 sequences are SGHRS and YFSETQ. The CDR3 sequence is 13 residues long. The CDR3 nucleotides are TGCGCCAGCAGCTTGGCCCTCTACAATGAGCAGTTCTTC. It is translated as CASSLALYNEQFF.

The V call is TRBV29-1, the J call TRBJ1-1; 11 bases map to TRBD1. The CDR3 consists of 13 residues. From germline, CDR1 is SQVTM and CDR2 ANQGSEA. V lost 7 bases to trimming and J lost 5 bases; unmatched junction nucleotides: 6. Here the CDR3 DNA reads TGCAGCGCATCGGACAGGGGGCTGACTGAAGCTTTCTTT. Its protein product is CSASDRGLTEAFF.

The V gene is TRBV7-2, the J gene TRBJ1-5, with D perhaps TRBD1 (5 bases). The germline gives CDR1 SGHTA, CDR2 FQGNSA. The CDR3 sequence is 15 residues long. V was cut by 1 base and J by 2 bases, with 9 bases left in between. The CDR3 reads CASSLEQVGNQPQHF. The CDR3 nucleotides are TGTGCCAGCAGCTTAGAACAGGTTGGCAATCAGCCCCAGCATTTT.

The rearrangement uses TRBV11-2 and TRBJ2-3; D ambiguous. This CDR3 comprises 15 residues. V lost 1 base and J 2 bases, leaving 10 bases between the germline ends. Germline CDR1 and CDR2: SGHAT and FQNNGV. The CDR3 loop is CASSLVERLTDTQYF. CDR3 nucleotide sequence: TGTGCCAGCAGCTTAGTCGAGCGCCTCACAGATACGCAGTATTTT.

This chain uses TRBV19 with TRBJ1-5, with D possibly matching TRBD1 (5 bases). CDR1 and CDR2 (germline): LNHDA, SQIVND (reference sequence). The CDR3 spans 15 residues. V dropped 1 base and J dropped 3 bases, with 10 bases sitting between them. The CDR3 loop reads CASSIGGRYNQPQHF. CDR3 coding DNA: TGTGCCAGTAGTATAGGGGGGAGGTACAATCAGCCCCAGCATTTT.

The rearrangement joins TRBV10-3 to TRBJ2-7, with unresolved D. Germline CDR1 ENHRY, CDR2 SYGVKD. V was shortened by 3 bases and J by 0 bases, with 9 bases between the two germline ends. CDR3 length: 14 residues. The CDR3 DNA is TGTGCCATCAGTGATAGGCGGATCTCCTACGAGCAGTACTTC. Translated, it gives CAISDRRISYEQYF.

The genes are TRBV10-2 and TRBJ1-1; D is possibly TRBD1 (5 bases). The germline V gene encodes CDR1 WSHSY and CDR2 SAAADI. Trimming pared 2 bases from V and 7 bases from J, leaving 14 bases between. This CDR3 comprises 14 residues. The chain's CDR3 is CASSEMIMGLEAFF. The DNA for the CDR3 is TGCGCCAGCAGTGAGATGATTATGGGACTTGAAGCTTTCTTT.

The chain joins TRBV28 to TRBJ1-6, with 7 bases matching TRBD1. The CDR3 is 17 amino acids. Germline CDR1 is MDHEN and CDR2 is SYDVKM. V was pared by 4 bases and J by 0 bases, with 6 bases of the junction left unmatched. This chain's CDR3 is CASSSSQGSSYNSPLHF. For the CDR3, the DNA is TGTGCCAGCAGTTCCTCACAGGGGAGCTCCTATAATTCACCCCTCCACTTT.

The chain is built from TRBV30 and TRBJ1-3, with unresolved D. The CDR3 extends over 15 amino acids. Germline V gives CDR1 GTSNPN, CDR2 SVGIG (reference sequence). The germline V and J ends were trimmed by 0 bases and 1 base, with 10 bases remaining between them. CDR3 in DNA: TGTGCCTGGAGTGTAGCAGGTCCATCTGGAAACACCATATATTTT. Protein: CAWSVAGPSGNTIYF.

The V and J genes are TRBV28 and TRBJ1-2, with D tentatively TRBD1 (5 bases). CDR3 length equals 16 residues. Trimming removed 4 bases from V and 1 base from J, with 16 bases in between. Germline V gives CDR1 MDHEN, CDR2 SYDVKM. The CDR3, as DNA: TGTGCCAGCAGTTCCCCACTTAGGGGTTTTAACTATGGCTACACCTTC. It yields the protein CASSSPLRGFNYGYTF.

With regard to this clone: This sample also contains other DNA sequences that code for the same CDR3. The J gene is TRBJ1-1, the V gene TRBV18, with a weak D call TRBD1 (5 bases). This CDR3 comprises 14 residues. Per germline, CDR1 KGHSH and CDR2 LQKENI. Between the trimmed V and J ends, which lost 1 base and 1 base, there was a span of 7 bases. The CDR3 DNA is TGTGCCAGCTCACCACGGGGCGGGAACACTGAAGCTTTCTTT. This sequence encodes CASSPRGGNTEAFF.

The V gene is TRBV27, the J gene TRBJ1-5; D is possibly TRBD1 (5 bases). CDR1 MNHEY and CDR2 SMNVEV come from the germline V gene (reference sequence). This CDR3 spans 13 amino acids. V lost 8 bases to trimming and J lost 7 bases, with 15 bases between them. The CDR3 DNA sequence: TGTGCCAGCGGTACAGTCTCAGGGCAGCCCCAGCATTTT. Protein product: CASGTVSGQPQHF.

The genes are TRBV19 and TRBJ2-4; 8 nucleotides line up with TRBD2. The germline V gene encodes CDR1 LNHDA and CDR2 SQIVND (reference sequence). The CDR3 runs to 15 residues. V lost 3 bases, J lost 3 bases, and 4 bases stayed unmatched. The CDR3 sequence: CASSMPSGYKNIQYF. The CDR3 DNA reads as TGTGCCAGTAGTATGCCTAGCGGGTACAAAAACATTCAGTACTTC. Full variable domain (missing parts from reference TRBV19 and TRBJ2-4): DGGITQSPKYLFRKEGQNVTLSCEQNLNHDAMYWYRQDPGQGLRLIYYSQIVNDFQKGDIAEGYSVSREKKESFPLTVTSAQKNPTAFYLCASSMPSGYKNIQYFGAGTRLSVL.

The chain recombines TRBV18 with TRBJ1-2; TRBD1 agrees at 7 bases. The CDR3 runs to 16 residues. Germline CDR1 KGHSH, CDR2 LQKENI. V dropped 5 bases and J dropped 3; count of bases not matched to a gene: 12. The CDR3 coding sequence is TGTGCCAGCTCATCAATTCCGACAGGGCGAGACTATGGCTACACCTTC. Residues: CASSSIPTGRDYGYTF.

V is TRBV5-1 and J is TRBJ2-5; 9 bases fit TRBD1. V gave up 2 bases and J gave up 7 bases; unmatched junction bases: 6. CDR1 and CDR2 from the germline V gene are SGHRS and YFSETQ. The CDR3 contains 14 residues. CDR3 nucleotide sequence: TGCGCCAGCAGCTTACAGGGGGCGGGATGGACCCAGTACTTC. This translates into CASSLQGAGWTQYF.

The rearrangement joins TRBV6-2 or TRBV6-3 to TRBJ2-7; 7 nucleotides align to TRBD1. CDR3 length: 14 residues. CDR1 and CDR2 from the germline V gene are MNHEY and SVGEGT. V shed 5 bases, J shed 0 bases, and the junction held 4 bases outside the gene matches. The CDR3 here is CASSPGTASYEQYF. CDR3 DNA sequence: TGTGCCAGCAGTCCCGGGACAGCCTCCTACGAGCAGTACTTC.

The CDR3 here is CASSPTRLQETQYF. The DNA for the CDR3 is TGTGCCAGCAGTCCCACGAGACTACAAGAGACCCAGTACTTC. The chain recombines TRBV6-5 with TRBJ2-5; D might be TRBD2 (5 bases). The CDR3 has 14 amino acids. V lost 5 bases, J lost 2 bases, and 12 bases lay in between. Looked up from germline, CDR1 is MNHEY and CDR2 is SVGAGI.

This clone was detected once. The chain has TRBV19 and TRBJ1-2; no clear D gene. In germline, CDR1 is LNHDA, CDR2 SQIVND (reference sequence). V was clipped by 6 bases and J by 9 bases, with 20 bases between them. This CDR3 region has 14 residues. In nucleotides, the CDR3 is TGTGCCAGTAGCCCCTACCCCTCGGAGAGGCGCTACACCTTC. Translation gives CASSPYPSERRYTF.

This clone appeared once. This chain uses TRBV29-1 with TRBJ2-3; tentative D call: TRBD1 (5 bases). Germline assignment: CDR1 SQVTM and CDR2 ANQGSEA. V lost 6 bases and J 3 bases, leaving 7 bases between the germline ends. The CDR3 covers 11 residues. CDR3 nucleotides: TGCAGCGTAGGGGTAACAGATACGCAGTATTTT. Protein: CSVGVTDTQYF.

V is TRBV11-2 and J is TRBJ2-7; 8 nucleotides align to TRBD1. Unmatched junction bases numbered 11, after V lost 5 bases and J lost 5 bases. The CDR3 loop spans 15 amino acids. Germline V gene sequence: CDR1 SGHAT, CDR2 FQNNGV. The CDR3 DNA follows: TGTGCCAGCAGCACGATAGACAGGGGCCCCCACGAGCAGTACTTC. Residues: CASSTIDRGPHEQYF.